The 20 T cell receptor beta chains presented below share a single source sample, sequenced in a study of blood T cell repertoires in COVID-19. The repertoire was sequenced with immunoSEQ multiplex PCR; TCRdb's copy has only in-frame clones and lacks some. The data hold some 150,000 clones, with almost 90% observed a single time. The sample comprised peripheral blood. These receptors originate from a human donor in a cohort sampled during active COVID-19.

The V and J genes are TRBV7-3 and TRBJ2-1, with 7 bases identical to TRBD1. The CDR3 sequence is 16 residues long. J gave up 2 bases and V 0 bases, and 4 bases lay outside the gene matches. From germline, CDR1 is SGHTA and CDR2 FQGTGA. CDR3 DNA: TGTGCCAGCAGCTTAACGGGACAGCCAGCCTACAATGAGCAGTTCTTC. It specifies CASSLTGQPAYNEQFF.

The J gene is TRBJ1-5, the V gene TRBV24-1, with D possibly matching TRBD1 (5 bases). Trimming took off 7 bases at V and 1 base at J, with 10 bases between the two ends. Germline V gene lookup returns CDR1 KGHDR and CDR2 SFDVKD. The CDR3 runs to 14 residues. CDR3 nucleotides: TGTGCCACCAGGCCGCAGGGAAGCAATCAGCCCCAGCATTTT. Translating it yields CATRPQGSNQPQHF.

The rearrangement links TRBV2 to TRBJ1-6; D is ambiguous. CDR1 is SNHLY, CDR2 FYNNEI, per germline. There are 16 residues in the CDR3. With 6 bases removed from V and 0 bases from J, the gap between germline ends came to 12 bases. In DNA form, the CDR3 reads TGTGCCAGCAGAATCGAGGGAAACTCCTATAATTCACCCCTCCACTTT. As protein: CASRIEGNSYNSPLHF. Variable domain in full (rest from reference TRBV2 and TRBJ1-6): EPEVTQTPSHQVTQMGQEVILRCVPISNHLYFYWYRQILGQKVEFLVSFYNNEISEKSEIFDDQFSVERPDGSNFTLKIRSTKLEDSAMYFCASRIEGNSYNSPLHFGNGTRLTVT.

CDR3 sequence reads: CASSSLTGGYYEQYF. The CDR3 coding sequence is TGTGCCAGCAGTTCACTTACAGGGGGGTACTACGAGCAGTACTTC. This chain connects TRBV2 to TRBJ2-7, with 8 bases that match TRBD1. Germline trimming cut 5 bases from V and 3 bases from J; bases unmatched to any gene: 9. Germline V lookup: CDR1 SNHLY, CDR2 FYNNEI. The CDR3 totals 15 residues.

This chain joins TRBV6-6 and TRBJ2-2; possible D gene TRBD1, 6 bases. V was cut by 2 bases and J by 5 bases, with 12 bases left in between. Germline assignment: CDR1 MNHNY and CDR2 SVGAGI (reference sequence). This CDR3 has 15 residues. Here the CDR3 reads CASSYQQGDTGELFF. Written as DNA, the CDR3 is TGTGCCAGCAGTTACCAACAGGGAGATACCGGGGAGCTGTTTTTT.

The V call is TRBV5-1, the J call TRBJ2-1; 9 positions match TRBD2. With 4 bases clipped from V and 7 bases from J, the junction kept 9 bases outside the gene matches. Per the germline V gene, CDR1 is SGHRS and CDR2 is YFSETQ. The CDR3 loop spans 15 amino acids. The CDR3 DNA reads TGCGCCAGCAGCCCTGTAAGTAGCGGGGGAAATGAGCAGTTCTTC. Amino acids: CASSPVSSGGNEQFF.

The chain uses TRBV27 and TRBJ2-5, with 7 nucleotides matching TRBD2. The CDR3 spans 15 residues. V shed 8 bases and J 4 bases; nucleotides not matched to a gene: 13. The germline CDR1 and CDR2 sequences are MNHEY and SMNVEV (reference sequence). CDR3 in DNA: TGTGCCAGCCGATCGGTAAAGGGGAGGGGAGAGACCCAGTACTTC. Translation: CASRSVKGRGETQYF.

This chain connects TRBV3-1 (or the pseudogene TRBV3-2) to TRBJ2-1; TRBD1 agrees at 10 bases. Germline CDR1 is LGHDT and CDR2 is YNNKEL (reference sequence). Germline trimming cut 0 bases from V and 7 bases from J; bases unmatched to any gene: 6. This CDR3 is built from 16 residues. CDR3 sequence reads: CASSQDRGQGRNEQFF. DNA for the CDR3: TGTGCCAGCAGCCAAGATCGGGGACAGGGGAGGAATGAGCAGTTCTTC.

V is TRBV2 and J is TRBJ1-6, with 7 bases identical to TRBD1. The CDR3 has 15 residues. The V gene's germline CDR1 is SNHLY and CDR2 FYNNEI. J gave up 3 bases and V 8 bases, and 7 bases lay outside the gene matches. The DNA for the CDR3 is TGTGCCAGCCACAGGGGTAGGGGCTATAATTCACCCCTCCACTTT. It translates to CASHRGRGYNSPLHF. The full variable domain, completed using reference TRBV2 and TRBJ1-6, is EPEVTQTPSHQVTQMGQEVILRCVPISNHLYFYWYRQILGQKVEFLVSFYNNEISEKSEIFDDQFSVERPDGSNFTLKIRSTKLEDSAMYFCASHRGRGYNSPLHFGNGTRLTVT.

V gene TRBV11-3 combines with J gene TRBJ2-3, with 8 nucleotides matching TRBD2. V shed 1 base, J shed 4 bases, and the junction held 10 bases outside the gene matches. The CDR3 spans 17 residues. Per germline, CDR1 SGHNT and CDR2 YENEEA. CDR3 sequence: CASSLGGTAGGPDTQYF. In DNA, the CDR3 is TGTGCCAGCAGCTTAGGAGGCACGGCGGGGGGCCCAGATACGCAGTATTTT.

J is TRBJ1-5 and V is TRBV7-2, with 8 nucleotides matching TRBD1. The CDR3 extends over 14 amino acids. V lost 4 bases and J lost 5; bases outside the gene matches: 4. Germline assignment: CDR1 SGHTA and CDR2 FQGNSA. CDR3 sequence: CASSSDREYQPQHF. CDR3 nucleotides: TGTGCCAGCAGCTCGGACAGGGAATATCAGCCCCAGCATTTT.

The chain joins TRBV7-6 to TRBJ1-5; D is unclear. Germline CDR1 reads SGHVS; CDR2 reads FNYEAQ. The CDR3 consists of 13 residues. V was shortened by 1 base and J by 6 bases, with 7 bases between the two germline ends. The CDR3 sequence is CASSLVAGQPQHF. CDR3 sequence (DNA): TGTGCCAGCAGCTTAGTCGCGGGTCAGCCCCAGCATTTT.

The V gene is TRBV10-2, the J gene TRBJ1-6; the match to TRBD1 covers 12 bases. The CDR3 has 15 amino acids. Germline CDR1 WSHSY, CDR2 SAAADI. The trim removed 9 bases at V and 10 bases at J, leaving 10 bases unmatched. The CDR3 sequence is CASSLGTGGGSPLHF. Written as DNA, the CDR3 is TGCGCCAGTAGCCTAGGGACAGGGGGCGGATCACCCCTCCACTTT.

This clone appeared once. The chain carries TRBV4-1 and TRBJ2-7; 11 bases fit TRBD1. Per the germline V gene, CDR1 is MGHRA and CDR2 is YSYEKL. J gave up 3 bases and V 4 bases, and 5 bases lay outside the gene matches. The CDR3 covers 15 residues. The CDR3 reads CASSRQGTGGYEQYF. In DNA, the CDR3 is TGCGCCAGCAGCCGCCAAGGGACAGGGGGCTACGAGCAGTACTTC.

The genes are TRBV25-1 and TRBJ2-1, with TRBD1 identical over 7 bases. V lost 4 bases, J lost 5 bases, and 11 bases stayed unmatched. There are 16 residues in the CDR3. Germline values: CDR1 MGHDK, CDR2 SYGVNS. The CDR3: CASSATSDRRNNEQFF. The CDR3 nucleotides read TGTGCCAGCAGTGCCACCTCGGACAGGCGAAACAATGAGCAGTTCTTC.

This chain connects TRBV2 to TRBJ2-3; 14 bases are shared with TRBD2. This CDR3 has 16 amino acids. Germline-derived CDR1 and CDR2 are SNHLY and FYNNEI. Trimming at V came to 6 bases and at J to 6 bases, leaving 8 bases not matched to a gene. For the CDR3, the DNA is TGTGCCAGCAGGAAAGGGACTAGCGGGAGCTTGGATACGCAGTATTTT. Translated: CASRKGTSGSLDTQYF.

V gene TRBV7-3 combines with J gene TRBJ2-1; TRBD2 agrees at 10 bases. Germline trimming cut 5 bases from V and 10 bases from J; bases unmatched to any gene: 5. The CDR3 covers 13 residues. The germline gives CDR1 SGHTA, CDR2 FQGTGA. The DNA of the CDR3 is TGTGCCAGCAGCGGAGGACTAGCGGAGGAGCAGTTCTTC. Translating it yields CASSGGLAEEQFF.

The V and J genes are TRBV9 and TRBJ1-6; maybe TRBD1 (6 bases). V was trimmed by 0 bases and J by 5 bases, leaving 12 bases between them. CDR3 length: 16 residues. Per germline, CDR1 SGDLS and CDR2 YYNGEE. The CDR3 reads CASSVGQGINNSPLHF. The CDR3 DNA reads TGTGCCAGCAGCGTAGGGCAGGGGATTAATAATTCACCCCTCCACTTT.

CDR3 loop: CAWMANSPLHF. The CDR3 nucleotides read TGTGCCTGGATGGCTAATTCACCCCTCCACTTT. This chain connects TRBV30 to TRBJ1-6, with unresolved D. The CDR3 covers 11 residues. CDR1 and CDR2 from the germline V gene are GTSNPN and SVGIG (reference sequence). V lost 4 bases, J lost 6 bases, and 4 bases lay in between.

The V and J genes are TRBV7-2 and TRBJ1-5, with D possibly matching TRBD1 (6 bases). The CDR3 loop spans 16 amino acids. V lost 1 base, J lost 9 bases, and 19 bases lay in between. The germline CDR1 and CDR2 sequences are SGHTA and FQGNSA. The CDR3 nucleotides read TGTGCCAGCAGCTTAGAAGGGGGGGCCAATCAGTCGCCCCAGCATTTT. It specifies CASSLEGGANQSPQHF. The full variable domain, completed using reference TRBV7-2 and TRBJ1-5, is GAGVSQSPSNKVTEKGKDVELRCDPISGHTALYWYRQSLGQGLEFLIYFQGNSAPDKSGLPSDRFSAERTGGSVSTLTIQRTQQEDSAVYLCASSLEGGANQSPQHFGDGTRLSIL.